This is a list of T cell receptor beta chains from one sample in a study of regulatory T cells in long-lasting Graves disease. From the multiplex PCR reads, TCRdb called clonotypes with MiXCR, one entry per CDR3 protein. The table records 400,000 to 500,000 distinct CDR3 sequences, under 25% of them present only once. Sequenced material: peripheral blood mononuclear cells (PBMCs), taken when the disease was refractory, from a patient treated with antithyroid drugs. The receptors stem from a female donor with Graves disease. The CDR3 runs from the conserved cysteine through the conserved F or W. Fields, in order: V gene, J gene, clone size, D gene, CDR3 protein, CDR3 DNA. A D gene is named only where the DNA matches it firmly. Clone size is stated in some rows and not others, as once, few, many or a class when expanded.

TRBV12-3/TRBV12-4	TRBJ1-5	many	.	CASSPGTRQTPQHF	TGTGCCAGCAGCCCTGGGACACGCCAGACGCCCCAGCATTTT
TRBV20-1	TRBJ2-7	many	TRBD1	CSASGQGEQYF	TGCAGTGCTAGTGGACAGGGCGAGCAGTACTTC
TRBV29-1	TRBJ2-5	.	.	CSTFSGEQETQYF	TGCAGCACTTTCTCTGGAGAGCAAGAGACCCAGTACTTC
TRBV28	TRBJ2-7	many	TRBD2	CASSPDPRLAGGYEQYF	TGTGCCAGCAGCCCGGATCCCAGACTAGCGGGGGGCTACGAGCAGTACTTC
TRBV18	TRBJ2-3	.	TRBD2	CASSSFFTGLDYDTQYF	TGTGCCAGCTCATCCTTCTTTACGGGACTAGACTATGATACGCAGTATTTT
TRBV5-1	TRBJ2-2	.	.	CASSLLGFPGELFF	TGCGCCAGCAGCTTGTTGGGGTTCCCCGGGGAGCTGTTTTTT
TRBV11-1	TRBJ2-1	.	TRBD2	CASSLFALAGPHEQFF	TGTGCCAGCAGCTTATTTGCACTAGCGGGTCCGCACGAGCAGTTCTTC
TRBV3-1	TRBJ1-5	few	TRBD1	CASSQTGTGARQPQHF	TGTGCCAGCAGCCAAACCGGGACAGGGGCACGGCAGCCCCAGCATTTT
TRBV7-9	TRBJ2-3	few	TRBD2	CASSLTSGALTDTQYF	TGTGCCAGCAGCTTAACTAGCGGGGCGCTCACAGATACGCAGTATTTT
TRBV10-3	TRBJ2-5	many	TRBD1	CAISVDRQETQYF	TGTGCCATCAGTGTGGACAGGCAAGAGACCCAGTACTTC
TRBV3-1	TRBJ1-1	many	.	CASSQAGAEAFF	TGTGCCAGCAGCCAAGCCGGGGCCGAAGCTTTCTTT
TRBV30	TRBJ1-1	few	.	CAWSVRGGTEAFF	TGTGCCTGGAGTGTACGCGGCGGGACTGAAGCTTTCTTT
TRBV28	TRBJ2-2	many	TRBD1	CASSLRTGVTGELFF	TGTGCCAGCAGTTTGAGGACAGGGGTCACCGGGGAGCTGTTTTTT
TRBV14	TRBJ1-1	few	.	CASSQVNWTEAFF	TGTGCCAGCAGCCAAGTGAATTGGACTGAAGCTTTCTTT
TRBV28	TRBJ1-1	many	.	CASSLRYGRAEAFF	TGTGCCAGCAGTTTACGGTACGGTCGGGCTGAAGCTTTCTTT
TRBV28	TRBJ2-7	many	.	CASQLTGRDYEQYF	TGTGCCAGCCAACTGACAGGCCGAGACTACGAGCAGTACTTC
TRBV20-1	TRBJ2-7	.	.	CSARDTGPGLYEQYF	TGCAGTGCTAGGGACACGGGACCGGGCCTCTACGAGCAGTACTTC
TRBV12-3/TRBV12-4	TRBJ2-7	many	.	CASSPQGVGEQYF	TGTGCCAGCAGTCCCCAGGGTGTGGGGGAGCAGTACTTC
TRBV20-1	TRBJ2-7	many	.	CSAIGGYEQYF	TGCAGTGCTATTGGAGGCTACGAGCAGTACTTC
TRBV6-1	TRBJ2-5	many	.	CASTRGRGRQPEETQYF	TGTGCCAGCACCCGGGGGCGGGGGCGCCAACCTGAAGAGACCCAGTACTTC
TRBV5-5	TRBJ1-4	many	.	CASSRTGINEKLFF	TGTGCCAGCAGCCGTACAGGGATTAATGAAAAACTGTTTTTT
TRBV5-5	TRBJ1-2	once	.	CASTEKEGKNYGYTF	TGTGCCAGCACCGAGAAGGAGGGGAAAAACTATGGCTACACCTTC
TRBV6-1	TRBJ2-7	many	TRBD1	CASSEARSGGNEQYF	TGTGCCAGCAGTGAAGCGCGCTCAGGGGGTAACGAGCAGTACTTC
TRBV2	TRBJ2-7	many	.	CASTKDGFWVYF	TGTGCCAGCACAAAGGACGGGTTTTGGGTGTACTTC
TRBV20-1	TRBJ2-7	few	TRBD1	CSAYPGQGSYEQYF	TGCAGTGCTTATCCGGGACAGGGATCCTACGAGCAGTACTTC
TRBV28	TRBJ1-1	.	.	CASSTPRRGTEAFF	TGTGCCAGCAGCACCCCCCGCAGAGGGACTGAAGCTTTCTTT
TRBV30	TRBJ1-5	.	.	CAWSAGESHSNQPQHF	TGTGCCTGGAGTGCGGGGGAATCTCATAGCAATCAGCCCCAGCATTTT
TRBV29-1	TRBJ2-7	few	.	CSVNTFGSSDEQYF	TGCAGCGTCAACACCTTTGGGAGTAGCGACGAGCAGTACTTC
TRBV28	TRBJ2-3	few	.	CASSSRLETDTQYF	TGTGCCAGCAGTTCCCGACTAGAGACGGATACGCAGTATTTT
TRBV20-1	TRBJ2-1	.	.	CSASGFSYNEQFF	TGCAGTGCTAGTGGGTTCTCCTACAATGAGCAGTTCTTC
TRBV29-1	TRBJ1-2	.	.	CSVVALYGYTF	TGCAGCGTGGTGGCCCTTTATGGCTACACCTTC
TRBV2	TRBJ1-4	many	.	CASSERRTELNEKLFF	TGTGCCAGCAGTGAAAGGCGGACGGAACTTAATGAAAAACTGTTTTTT
TRBV25-1	TRBJ1-2	.	.	CASSGTRGVPYGYTF	TGTGCCAGCAGTGGCACACGGGGGGTTCCCTATGGCTACACCTTC
TRBV3-1	TRBJ2-7	few	.	CASSLGGTQHYEQYF	TGTGCCAGCAGCCTGGGCGGGACGCAACACTACGAGCAGTACTTC
TRBV2	TRBJ1-1	many	TRBD1	CASSYDRGIGTEAFF	TGTGCCAGCAGTTATGACAGGGGGATCGGCACTGAAGCTTTCTTT
TRBV12-3/TRBV12-4	TRBJ2-2	.	TRBD1	CAITVRTGGSGELFF	TGTGCCATCACTGTTAGGACAGGGGGCTCCGGGGAGCTGTTTTTT
TRBV6-2/TRBV6-3	TRBJ2-5	.	TRBD2	CASRIGLAGEGETQYF	TGTGCCAGCAGGATCGGACTAGCGGGGGAGGGAGAGACCCAGTACTTC
TRBV6-5	TRBJ2-7	.	TRBD2	CASSSGGSFYEQYF	TGTGCCAGCAGTTCGGGGGGGTCCTTTTACGAGCAGTACTTC
TRBV30	TRBJ1-1	.	.	CAWYPPFGQGRTEAFF	TGTGCCTGGTACCCCCCTTTCGGGCAGGGGAGGACTGAAGCTTTCTTT
TRBV27	TRBJ2-7	many	.	CASSFSGNTYEQYF	TGTGCCAGCAGTTTTTCCGGAAACACCTACGAGCAGTACTTC
TRBV28	TRBJ2-5	many	.	CASSFSETYQETQYF	TGTGCCAGCAGTTTTTCAGAGACGTACCAAGAGACCCAGTACTTC
TRBV6-5	TRBJ1-2	few	.	CASSYPGAPNYGYTF	TGTGCCAGCAGTTACCCGGGGGCCCCGAACTATGGCTACACCTTC
TRBV15	TRBJ1-5	.	TRBD1	CATSLGTGLNQPQHF	TGTGCCACCAGCCTCGGGACAGGGCTAAATCAGCCCCAGCATTTT
TRBV10-3	TRBJ1-2	many	TRBD1	CAIFGTGDGYTF	TGTGCCATCTTCGGGACAGGGGATGGCTACACCTTC
TRBV6-5	TRBJ1-6	.	.	CASSYGSGGQILPNNSPLHF	TGTGCCAGCAGTTATGGTTCGGGCGGGCAGATACTACCCAATAATTCACCCCTCCACTTT
TRBV7-8	TRBJ1-2	few	.	CASSLGGVSNYGYTF	TGTGCCAGCAGCTTAGGGGGGGTATCTAACTATGGCTACACCTTC
TRBV5-5	TRBJ1-4	many	TRBD1	CASSLDRARLGEKLFF	TGTGCCAGCAGCCTTGACAGGGCTCGGCTCGGCGAAAAACTGTTTTTT
TRBV28	TRBJ2-7	many	TRBD2	CASSLYGASGGSSYEQYF	TGTGCCAGCAGTTTATATGGGGCTAGCGGGGGGAGCTCCTACGAGCAGTACTTC